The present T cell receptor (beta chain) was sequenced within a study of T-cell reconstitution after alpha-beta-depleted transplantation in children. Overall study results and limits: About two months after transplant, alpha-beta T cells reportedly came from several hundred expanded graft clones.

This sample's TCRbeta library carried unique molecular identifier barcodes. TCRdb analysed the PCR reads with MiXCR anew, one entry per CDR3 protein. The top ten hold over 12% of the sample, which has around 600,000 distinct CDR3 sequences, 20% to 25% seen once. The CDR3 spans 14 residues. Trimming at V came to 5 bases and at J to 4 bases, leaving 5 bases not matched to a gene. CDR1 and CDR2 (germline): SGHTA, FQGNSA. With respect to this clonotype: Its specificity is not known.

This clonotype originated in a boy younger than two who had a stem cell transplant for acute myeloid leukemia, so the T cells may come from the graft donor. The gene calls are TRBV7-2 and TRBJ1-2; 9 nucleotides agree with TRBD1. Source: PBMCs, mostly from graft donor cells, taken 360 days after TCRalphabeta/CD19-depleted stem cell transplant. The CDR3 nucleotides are TGTGCCAGCAGCCCCGGGACAGGGCCCTATGGCTACACCTTC. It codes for CASSPGTGPYGYTF. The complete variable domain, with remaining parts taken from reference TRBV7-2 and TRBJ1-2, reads GAGVSQSPSNKVTEKGKDVELRCDPISGHTALYWYRQSLGQGLEFLIYFQGNSAPDKSGLPSDRFSAERTGGSVSTLTIQRTQQEDSAVYLCASSPGTGPYGYTFGSGTRLTVV.